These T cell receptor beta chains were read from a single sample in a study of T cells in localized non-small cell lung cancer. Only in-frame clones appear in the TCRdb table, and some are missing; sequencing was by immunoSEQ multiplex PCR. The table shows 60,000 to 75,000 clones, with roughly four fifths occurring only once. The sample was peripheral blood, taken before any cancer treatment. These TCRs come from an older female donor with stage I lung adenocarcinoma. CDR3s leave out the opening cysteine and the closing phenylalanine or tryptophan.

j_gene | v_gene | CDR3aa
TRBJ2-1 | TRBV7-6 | ASSSTSGSRNEQF
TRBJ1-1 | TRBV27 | ASNPLRAGDTEAF
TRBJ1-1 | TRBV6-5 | ASSYSVGDTEAF
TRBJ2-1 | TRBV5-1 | ASSLGSDNEQF
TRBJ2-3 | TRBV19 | ASSIRSDTQY
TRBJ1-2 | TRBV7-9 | ASSLVDRLQHSYGYT
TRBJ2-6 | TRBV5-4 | ASSLGAAQTGANVLT
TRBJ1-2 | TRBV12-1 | ASSIPFRGKFCGYT
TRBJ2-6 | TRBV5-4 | ASSQTYSGANVLT
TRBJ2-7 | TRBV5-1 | ASSGPGQGIKAYEQY
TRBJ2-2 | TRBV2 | ASRGSGGTNTGELF
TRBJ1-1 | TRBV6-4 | ASSVRDREAF
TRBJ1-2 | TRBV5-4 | ASGDRVTYGYT
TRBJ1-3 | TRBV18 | ASSPDSSGNTIY
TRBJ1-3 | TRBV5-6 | ASSPNTIY
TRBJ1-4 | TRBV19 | ASSMIGNPREKLF
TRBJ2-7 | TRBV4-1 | ASSQGIRTGGREQY
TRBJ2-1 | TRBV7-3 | ASSPLAGVGNEQF
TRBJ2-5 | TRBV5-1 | ASSFQETQY
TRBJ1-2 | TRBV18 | ASSPNSGAYYGYT
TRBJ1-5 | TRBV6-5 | ASSVILSQPQH
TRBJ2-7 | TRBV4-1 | ASSQEASGARLKQY
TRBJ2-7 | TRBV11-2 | ASSLDLRNYEQY
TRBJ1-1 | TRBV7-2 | ASSRGVWNTEAF
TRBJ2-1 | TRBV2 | ATVAGTVYNEQF
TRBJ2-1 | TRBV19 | ASSISGLGANEQF
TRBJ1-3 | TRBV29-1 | SVGSLSGNTIY
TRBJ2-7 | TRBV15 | ATSRGTGDYEQY
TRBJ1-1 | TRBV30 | AWSLGGTTEAF
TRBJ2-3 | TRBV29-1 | SGELYNTDTQY
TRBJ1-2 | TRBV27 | ASRAWDRNYGYT
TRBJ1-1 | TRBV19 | ASSIAGTVNTEAF
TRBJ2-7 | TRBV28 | ASSVTGSMFSYEQY
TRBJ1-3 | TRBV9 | ASSQSQGSGNTIY
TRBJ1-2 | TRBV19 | ASLGRGGYT
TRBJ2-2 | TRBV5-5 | ASSYLLNTGELF
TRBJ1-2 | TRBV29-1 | SVRTGPEGYT
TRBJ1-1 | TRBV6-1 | ASSDGYGTEAF
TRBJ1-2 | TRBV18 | ASSASSYGYT
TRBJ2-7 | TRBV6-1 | ASSERLAGEKQY
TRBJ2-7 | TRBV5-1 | ASSVVGQAYEQY
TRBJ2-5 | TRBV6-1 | ASSEHSGGVETQY
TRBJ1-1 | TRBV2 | ASSEFSGLEAF
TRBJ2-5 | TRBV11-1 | ASSFGLQETQY
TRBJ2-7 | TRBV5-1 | ASSSQGADEQY
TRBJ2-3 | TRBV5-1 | ASSRTSGSDTQY
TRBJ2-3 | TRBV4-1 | ASSQDGSKQRTDTQY
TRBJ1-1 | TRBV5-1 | ASSLDKTEAF